This T cell receptor (beta chain) derives from a study of blood T cell repertoires in COVID-19. On the study more broadly: Sites across the United States, Italy and Spain contributed samples from acute and convalescent COVID-19. The cDNA or gDNA used as material had been derived from T cells, B-cell-depleted T cells, or PBMCs.

J lost 2 bases, V lost 4 bases, and 4 bases had no gene match. CDR1 and CDR2 from the germline V gene are MGHRA and YSYEKL. The CDR3 contains 15 residues. Some clones are missing from TCRdb's copy, which holds only in-frame ones; the method was immunoSEQ multiplex PCR. The sample lists some 240,000 clones; around nine tenths were seen once. Participants were aged 18 to 89 years, lived in around 22 US areas, and enrolled virtually. The chain links TRBV4-1 to TRBJ2-3, with 9 nucleotides matching TRBD1. The TCR was taken from a woman aged 35 to 49 who had been exposed to COVID-19. The sample comprised PBMCs or T cells enriched from blood (not recorded which). CDR3 protein: CASSRGQGFTDTQYF. The CDR3 bases are TGCGCCAGCAGCCGCGGACAGGGGTTCACAGATACGCAGTATTTT.